This passage covers 11 T cell receptor beta chains from one sample sequenced in a study of blood T cell repertoires in COVID-19. Here immunoSEQ multiplex PCR was the method, and the copy in TCRdb shows in-frame clones only, minus some. This table holds about 190,000 clones, around four fifths found once. Sequenced: peripheral blood. The receptor source for this set is a woman of 80 years or more with active or convalescent COVID-19.

This chain connects TRBV6-2 or TRBV6-3 to TRBJ1-4, with unresolved D. The ends were cut back, 2 bases at V and 10 bases at J, with 11 bases in the middle. The CDR3 spans 13 residues. Germline CDR1 is MNHEY and CDR2 is SVGEGT. The CDR3 DNA reads TGTGCCAGCAGTTACGAGGAAAATCGAAAACTGTTTTTT. Residues: CASSYEENRKLFF.

The chain uses TRBV19 and TRBJ1-1, with a tentative D call TRBD1 (5 bases). The CDR3 covers 15 residues. Trimming took 3 bases from V and 0 from J, leaving 11 bases between them. The V gene's germline CDR1 is LNHDA and CDR2 SQIVND (reference sequence). The CDR3 sequence is CASSMVRTLNTEAFF. As DNA, the CDR3 is TGTGCCAGTAGTATGGTCCGGACACTGAACACTGAAGCTTTCTTT.

The chain joins TRBV2 to TRBJ1-5; 10 nucleotides line up with TRBD1. In germline, CDR1 is SNHLY, CDR2 FYNNEI. The junction had 4 bases not matched to a gene; V was cut back by 5 bases and J by 6 bases. The CDR3 sequence is 14 residues long. In DNA, the CDR3 is TGTGCCAGCAGTTTGACAGGGGGCGGTCAGCCCCAGCATTTT. This gives the protein CASSLTGGGQPQHF. Full variable domain (outside the CDR3, taken from reference TRBV2 and TRBJ1-5): EPEVTQTPSHQVTQMGQEVILRCVPISNHLYFYWYRQILGQKVEFLVSFYNNEISEKSEIFDDQFSVERPDGSNFTLKIRSTKLEDSAMYFCASSLTGGGQPQHFGDGTRLSIL.

This clone was seen a single time. The rearrangement links TRBV21-1 to TRBJ2-1; the D segment call TRBD1 is taken from the table without a DNA check. TRBV21-1 is a pseudogene. The CDR3 loop spans 15 amino acids. This CDR3 is CASSRRWTVHNEQFF. The CDR3, as DNA: TGTGCCAGCAGCCGACGATGGACAGTCCACAATGAGCAGTTCTTC.

This sequence joins TRBV5-1 and TRBJ1-2, with a weak D call TRBD1 (6 bases). The V gene's germline CDR1 is SGHRS and CDR2 YFSETQ. The V gene lost 1 base and the J gene lost 3 bases, with 16 bases spanning the gap. This CDR3 contains 16 residues. CDR3: CASSLNSQGIHYGYTF. In nucleotides, the CDR3 is TGCGCCAGCAGCTTGAACTCACAGGGAATTCACTATGGCTACACCTTC.

The chain links TRBV9 to TRBJ2-2, with a tentative D call TRBD1 (6 bases). Trimming shortened V by 3 bases and J by 6 bases, and 18 bases separated the two germline ends. CDR1 is SGDLS and CDR2 is YYNGEE in the germline V gene. There are 16 residues in the CDR3. The CDR3 DNA follows: TGTGCCAGCAGCGAGGGGCAGGGGTTAGACGCCGGGGAGCTGTTTTTT. This translates into CASSEGQGLDAGELFF.

The J gene is TRBJ1-3, the V gene TRBV5-1; perhaps TRBD1 as D (6 bases). Looked up from germline, CDR1 is SGHRS and CDR2 is YFSETQ. The CDR3 runs 16 residues. V was trimmed by 4 bases and J by 0 bases, leaving 14 bases between them. The CDR3 region has the DNA TGCGCCAGCAGCAGCGGACAGTTCCGCTCTGGAAACACCATATATTTT. Amino acids: CASSSGQFRSGNTIYF.

A single count supports this clone. The rearrangement joins TRBV29-1 to TRBJ1-2; no definite D call. The CDR3 loop spans 13 amino acids. CDR1 and CDR2 (germline): SQVTM, ANQGSEA. V was cut by 1 base and J by 4 bases, with 10 bases left in between. CDR3 nucleotide sequence: TGCAGCGTTGAAGGGGCCAGGTTCTATGGCTACACCTTC. Its translation: CSVEGARFYGYTF.

The J gene is TRBJ2-3, the V gene TRBV6-1; 12 bases map to TRBD2. CDR1 and CDR2 from the germline V gene are MNHNS and SASEGT. The CDR3 extends over 16 amino acids. J was trimmed by 1 base and V by 3 bases; bases with no gene match: 2. The CDR3, as DNA: TGTGCCAGCAGTGACTGGACTAGCGGGGGCACAGATACGCAGTATTTT. Translation: CASSDWTSGGTDTQYF.

V usage is TRBV28 and J usage is TRBJ1-5; D unresolved. Germline values: CDR1 MDHEN, CDR2 SYDVKM. The CDR3 is made up of 17 amino acids. With 4 bases removed from V and 1 base from J, the gap between germline ends came to 17 bases. CDR3 loop: CASSSTIDRHSNQPQHF. CDR3 sequence (DNA): TGTGCCAGCAGTTCTACTATAGACCGGCACAGCAATCAGCCCCAGCATTTT.

This clone has only a few counts. V is TRBV4-3 and J is TRBJ1-1; 8 positions match TRBD1. The V gene's germline CDR1 is LGHNA and CDR2 YSLEER. The trim removed 0 bases at V and 0 bases at J, leaving 9 bases unmatched. This CDR3 contains 18 residues. In DNA form, the CDR3 reads TGCGCCAGCAGCCAAGATTGGGGACAGGTGCTTATGAACACTGAAGCTTTCTTT. Residues: CASSQDWGQVLMNTEAFF.